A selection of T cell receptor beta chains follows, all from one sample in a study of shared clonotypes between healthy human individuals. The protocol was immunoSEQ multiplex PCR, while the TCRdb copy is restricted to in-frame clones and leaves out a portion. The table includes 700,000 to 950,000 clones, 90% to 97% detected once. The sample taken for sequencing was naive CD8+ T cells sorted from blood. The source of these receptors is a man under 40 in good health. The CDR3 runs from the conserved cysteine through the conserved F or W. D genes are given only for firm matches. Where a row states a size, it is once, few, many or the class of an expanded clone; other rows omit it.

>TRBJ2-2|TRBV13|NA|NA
CASSVNRELFF
TGTGCCAGCAGCGTCAACCGGGAGCTGTTTTTT
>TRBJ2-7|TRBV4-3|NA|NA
CASSQVALATEQYF
TGCGCCAGCAGCCAAGTCGCGCTAGCTACCGAGCAGTACTTC
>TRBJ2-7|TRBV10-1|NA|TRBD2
CASSETSGIKAYEQYF
TGCGCCAGCAGTGAGACTAGCGGGATTAAGGCCTACGAGCAGTACTTC
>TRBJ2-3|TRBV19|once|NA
CASSPQIPVTDTQYF
TGTGCCAGTAGTCCCCAGATCCCCGTCACAGATACGCAGTATTTT
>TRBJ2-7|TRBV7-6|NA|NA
CASSPAVGPGGYEQYF
TGTGCCAGCAGCCCCGCCGTGGGTCCCGGGGGATACGAGCAGTACTTC
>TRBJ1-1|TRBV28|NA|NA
CASSPFGAGMEAFF
TGTGCCAGCAGTCCCTTTGGTGCGGGGATGGAAGCTTTCTTT
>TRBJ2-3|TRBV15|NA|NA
CATSSRFTDTQYF
TGTGCCACCAGTTCACGTTTCACAGATACGCAGTATTTT
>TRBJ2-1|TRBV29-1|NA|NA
CSVEGLPRMTDNEQFF
TGCAGCGTTGAAGGCCTCCCAAGAATGACGGACAATGAGCAGTTCTTC
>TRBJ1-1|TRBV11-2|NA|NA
CASSGEPLFLEETEAFF
TGTGCCAGCAGCGGAGAACCCCTTTTCCTCGAGGAGACTGAAGCTTTCTTT
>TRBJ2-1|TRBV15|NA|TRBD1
CATSSTGDEQFF
TGTGCCACCAGCAGTACAGGGGATGAGCAGTTCTTC
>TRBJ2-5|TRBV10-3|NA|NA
CAISDQTLAETQYF
TGTGCCATCAGTGACCAGACCCTGGCGGAGACCCAGTACTTC
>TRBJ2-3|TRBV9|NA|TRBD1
CASSPRQGSSTDTQYF
TGTGCCAGCAGCCCCCGACAGGGGTCCTCCACAGATACGCAGTATTTT
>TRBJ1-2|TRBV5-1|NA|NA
CASSLRGNYGYTF
TGCGCCAGCAGCTTGAGGGGAAACTATGGCTACACCTTC
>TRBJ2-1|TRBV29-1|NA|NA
CSVEGGIALLYNEQFF
TGCAGCGTTGAAGGGGGAATAGCTCTTCTTTACAATGAGCAGTTCTTC
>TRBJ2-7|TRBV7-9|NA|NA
CASSLSAVEQYF
TGTGCCAGCAGCTTAAGTGCGGTCGAGCAGTACTTC
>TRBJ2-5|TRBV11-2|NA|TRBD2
CASSIGTSGMEETQYF
TGTGCCAGCAGCATCGGGACTAGCGGGATGGAAGAGACCCAGTACTTC
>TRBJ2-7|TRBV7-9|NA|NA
CASSLSSAYEQYF
TGTGCCAGCAGTCTCTCCTCGGCATACGAGCAGTACTTC
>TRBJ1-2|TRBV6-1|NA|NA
CASSPTGLGYGYTF
TGTGCCAGCAGCCCGACAGGTCTAGGCTATGGCTACACCTTC
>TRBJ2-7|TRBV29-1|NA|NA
CSVAGNEQYF
TGCAGCGTTGCAGGGAACGAGCAGTACTTC
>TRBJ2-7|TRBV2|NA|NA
CASTPTYEQYF
TGTGCCAGCACTCCTACCTACGAGCAGTACTTC
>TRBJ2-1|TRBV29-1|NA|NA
CSARILEVYNEQFF
TGCAGCGCTCGAATACTAGAGGTCTACAATGAGCAGTTCTTC
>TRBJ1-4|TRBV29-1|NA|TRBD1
CSVEGLQGKDEKLFF
TGCAGCGTTGAAGGCTTACAGGGGAAAGACGAAAAACTGTTTTTT
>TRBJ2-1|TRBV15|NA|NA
CATSWLGYNEQFF
TGTGCCACCAGCTGGCTAGGGTACAATGAGCAGTTCTTC
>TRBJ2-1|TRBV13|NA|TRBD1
CASSFSGTAGNEQFF
TGTGCCAGCAGCTTTTCCGGGACAGCCGGAAATGAGCAGTTCTTC
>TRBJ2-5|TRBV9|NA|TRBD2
CASSAGLVEWAETQYF
TGTGCCAGCAGCGCAGGACTAGTAGAGTGGGCAGAGACCCAGTACTTC
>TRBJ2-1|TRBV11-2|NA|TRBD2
CASSRPLAGHLNEQFF
TGTGCCAGCAGCAGACCACTAGCGGGACACCTCAATGAGCAGTTCTTC
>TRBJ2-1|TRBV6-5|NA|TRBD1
CASSPGQGGSSFF
TGTGCCAGCAGTCCAGGACAGGGTGGTTCTTCGTTCTTC
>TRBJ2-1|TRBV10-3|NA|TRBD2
CAISESLGTSGRVGEQFF
TGTGCCATCAGTGAGTCATTGGGGACTAGCGGGAGAGTGGGTGAGCAGTTCTTC
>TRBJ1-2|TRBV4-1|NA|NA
CASSQGHDRSYGYTF
TGCGCCAGCAGCCAAGGACATGATCGGAGCTATGGCTACACCTTC
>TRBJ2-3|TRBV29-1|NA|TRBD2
CSVTLAGEDTQYF
TGCAGCGTTACTCTAGCGGGAGAAGATACGCAGTATTTT
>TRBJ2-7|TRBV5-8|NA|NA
CASSSPREPTYEQYF
TGTGCCAGCAGCAGCCCCCGGGAACCTACCTACGAGCAGTACTTC
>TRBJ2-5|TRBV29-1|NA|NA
CSVETGSYQETQYF
TGCAGCGTTGAAACAGGGTCGTACCAAGAGACCCAGTACTTC
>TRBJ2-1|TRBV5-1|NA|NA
CASSLYFGAYNEQFF
TGCGCCAGCAGCTTGTATTTCGGTGCCTACAATGAGCAGTTCTTC
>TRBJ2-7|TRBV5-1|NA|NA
CASSFREDSYEQYF
TGCGCCAGCAGCTTCAGGGAAGATTCCTACGAGCAGTACTTC
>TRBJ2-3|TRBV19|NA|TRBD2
CASSIGGRRSDTQYF
TGTGCCAGTAGTATTGGCGGGAGAAGGTCAGATACGCAGTATTTT
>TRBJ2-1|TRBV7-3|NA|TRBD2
CASSLVGGRSYNEQFF
TGTGCCAGCAGCTTAGTCGGCGGGAGGTCCTACAATGAGCAGTTCTTC
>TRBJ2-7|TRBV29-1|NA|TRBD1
CSVAIRGQGSDEQYF
TGCAGCGTTGCGATTCGGGGACAGGGGTCCGACGAGCAGTACTTC
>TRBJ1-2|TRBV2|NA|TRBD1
CATNTGGRDGYTF
TGTGCCACGAATACAGGGGGAAGGGATGGCTACACCTTC
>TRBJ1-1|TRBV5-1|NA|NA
CASSLEAGPLLEAFF
TGCGCCAGCAGCTTGGAGGCGGGGCCTTTGCTTGAAGCTTTCTTT
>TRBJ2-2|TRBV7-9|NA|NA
CASSFTRLELFF
TGTGCCAGCAGCTTCACTAGATTGGAGCTGTTTTTT
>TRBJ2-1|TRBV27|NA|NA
CASSPSWSSYNEQFF
TGTGCCAGCAGCCCCAGCTGGAGCTCCTACAATGAGCAGTTCTTC
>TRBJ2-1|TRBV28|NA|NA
CASSRPGLYNEQFF
TGTGCCAGCAGCCGGCCTGGCCTCTACAATGAGCAGTTCTTC
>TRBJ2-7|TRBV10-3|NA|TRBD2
CAISENLAGSTYEQYF
TGTGCCATCAGTGAAAATCTAGCGGGATCGACCTACGAGCAGTACTTC
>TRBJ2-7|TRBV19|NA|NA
CASREINSYEQYF
TGTGCCAGTAGAGAGATCAACTCCTACGAGCAGTACTTC
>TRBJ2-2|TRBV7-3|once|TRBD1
CASSLGAPGTGTGELFF
TGTGCCAGCAGCTTAGGAGCCCCCGGGACAGGGACCGGGGAGCTGTTTTTT
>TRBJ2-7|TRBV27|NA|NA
CASAPGTLYEQYF
TGTGCCTCCGCCCCCGGGACACTCTACGAGCAGTACTTC
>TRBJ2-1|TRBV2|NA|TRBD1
CASNDRGLNNEQFF
TGTGCCAGCAACGACAGGGGGCTCAACAATGAGCAGTTCTTC
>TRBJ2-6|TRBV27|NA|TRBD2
CASSFGGRAAGANVLTF
TGTGCCAGCAGTTTTGGCGGGAGGGCCGCTGGGGCCAACGTCCTGACTTTC
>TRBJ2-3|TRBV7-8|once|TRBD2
CASSGRLAEPTDTQYF
TGTGCCAGCAGCGGTAGACTAGCGGAGCCCACAGATACGCAGTATTTT
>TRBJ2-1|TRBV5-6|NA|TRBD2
CASSLGSSGRGYNEQFF
TGTGCCAGCAGCTTGGGGTCTAGCGGGAGAGGTTACAATGAGCAGTTCTTC
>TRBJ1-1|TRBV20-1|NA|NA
CSARWGSEAFF
TGCAGTGCTAGATGGGGGTCTGAAGCTTTCTTT
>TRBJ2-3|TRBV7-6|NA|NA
CASSLMGVVDTQYF
TGTGCCAGCAGCTTAATGGGAGTTGTAGATACGCAGTATTTT
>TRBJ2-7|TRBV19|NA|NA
CASSTKGWSYEQYF
TGTGCCAGTAGTACCAAAGGTTGGTCCTACGAGCAGTACTTC
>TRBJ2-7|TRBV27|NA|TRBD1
CASSPFGTAPYEQYF
TGTGCCAGCAGTCCCTTTGGGACAGCTCCCTACGAGCAGTACTTC
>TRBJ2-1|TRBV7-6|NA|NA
CASSDDPVDEQFF
TGTGCCAGCAGCGACGACCCTGTGGATGAGCAGTTCTTC
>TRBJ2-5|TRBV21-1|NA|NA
CASRNQTKVRTAIVETQYF
TGTGCCAGCAGAAACCAAACCAAGGTTCGGACAGCGATTGTGGAGACCCAGTACTTC
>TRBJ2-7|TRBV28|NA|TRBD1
CASRPTGTGTYEQYF
TGTGCCAGCAGGCCGACCGGGACAGGTACCTACGAGCAGTACTTC
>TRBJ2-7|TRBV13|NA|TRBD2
CASTDYGSGSSYEQYF
TGTGCCAGCACCGATTATGGTAGCGGGAGTTCCTACGAGCAGTACTTC
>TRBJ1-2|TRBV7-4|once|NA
CASSLVEGPYYGYTF
TGTGCCAGCAGCTTAGTTGAGGGCCCCTACTATGGCTACACCTTC